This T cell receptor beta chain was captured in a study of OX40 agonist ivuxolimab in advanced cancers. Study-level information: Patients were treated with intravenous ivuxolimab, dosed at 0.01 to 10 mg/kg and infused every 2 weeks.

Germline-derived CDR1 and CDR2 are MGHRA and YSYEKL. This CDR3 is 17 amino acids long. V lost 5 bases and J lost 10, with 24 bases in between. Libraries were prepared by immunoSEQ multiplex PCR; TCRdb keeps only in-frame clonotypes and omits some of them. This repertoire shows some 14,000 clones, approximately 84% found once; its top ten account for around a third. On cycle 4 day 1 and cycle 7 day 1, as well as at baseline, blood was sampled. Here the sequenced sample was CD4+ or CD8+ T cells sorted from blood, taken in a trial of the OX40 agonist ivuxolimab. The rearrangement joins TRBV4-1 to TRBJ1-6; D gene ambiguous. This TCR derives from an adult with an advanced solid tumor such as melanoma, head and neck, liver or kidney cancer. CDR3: CASSVRLGENLESPLHF. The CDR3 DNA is TGCGCCAGCAGCGTTCGGCTCGGGGAGAATCTGGAGTCACCCCTCCACTTT.